Listed below are T cell receptor beta chains from one sample, sequenced in a study of T cell responses to AZD1222 COVID-19 vaccine. TCRdb keeps only in-frame clones here, not all; method: immunoSEQ multiplex PCR. The sample has more than 95,000 clones; roughly 93% are singletons. Sample: peripheral blood, taken on day 0 of AZD1222 vaccination. The receptors derive from an adult in good health. Both conserved end residues are part of each CDR3. Fields, in order: V gene, D gene, clone size, J gene, CDR3 length, CDR3 DNA, CDR3 protein. D genes are given only for firm matches. Size is stated for part of the rows, as once, few or many counts, or as a class when the clone is expanded.

v_call: TRBV29-1; d_call: TRBD1; clone_size: NA; j_call: TRBJ2-2; cdr3_length: 15; cdr3_nt: TGCAGCGCTGCCGACACGACAGGGGCCACCGGGGAGCTGTTTTTT; cdr3_aa: CSAADTTGATGELFF
v_call: TRBV7-2; d_call: TRBD1; clone_size: few; j_call: TRBJ2-5; cdr3_length: 14; cdr3_nt: TGTGCCAGCAGCTTCACAGGGGCTGCAGAGACCCAGTACTTC; cdr3_aa: CASSFTGAAETQYF
v_call: TRBV15; d_call: TRBD2; clone_size: NA; j_call: TRBJ2-1; cdr3_length: 15; cdr3_nt: TGTGCCACCAGCAGGGAGCGGGAAAATTGGAATGAGCAGTTCTTC; cdr3_aa: CATSRERENWNEQFF
v_call: TRBV12-3/TRBV12-4; d_call: NA; clone_size: NA; j_call: TRBJ2-5; cdr3_length: 13; cdr3_nt: TGTGCCAGCAGGTGGACGGTCCAAGAGACCCAGTACTTC; cdr3_aa: CASRWTVQETQYF
v_call: TRBV5-1; d_call: TRBD1; clone_size: once; j_call: TRBJ2-7; cdr3_length: 14; cdr3_nt: TGCGCCAGCAGCTTGAGACAGGGGACCTACGAGCAGTACTTC; cdr3_aa: CASSLRQGTYEQYF
v_call: TRBV7-2; d_call: NA; clone_size: few; j_call: TRBJ1-1; cdr3_length: 13; cdr3_nt: TGTGCCAGCAGCTTAGCCCTGGGCACTGAAGCTTTCTTT; cdr3_aa: CASSLALGTEAFF
v_call: TRBV28; d_call: NA; clone_size: NA; j_call: TRBJ2-3; cdr3_length: 15; cdr3_nt: TGTGCCAGCAGTGCCCCAGTCGGGAGCACAGATACGCAGTATTTT; cdr3_aa: CASSAPVGSTDTQYF
v_call: TRBV2; d_call: TRBD1; clone_size: NA; j_call: TRBJ1-1; cdr3_length: 17; cdr3_nt: TGTGCCAGCAATCGGGTGGGACAGGAAGCAATGAACACTGAAGCTTTCTTT; cdr3_aa: CASNRVGQEAMNTEAFF
v_call: TRBV2; d_call: NA; clone_size: once; j_call: TRBJ2-2; cdr3_length: 15; cdr3_nt: TGTGCCAGCTGCCCGGGACCCGGGACGGGCGGGGAGCTGTTTTTT; cdr3_aa: CASCPGPGTGGELFF
v_call: TRBV5-6; d_call: NA; clone_size: NA; j_call: TRBJ1-2; cdr3_length: 12; cdr3_nt: TGTGCCAGCAGCTTGGTTTCCGCCGGCTACACCTTC; cdr3_aa: CASSLVSAGYTF
v_call: TRBV28; d_call: NA; clone_size: NA; j_call: TRBJ1-1; cdr3_length: 13; cdr3_nt: TGTGCCAGCAGTTTTCCCGGACAAGGGGGGCCTTTCTTT; cdr3_aa: CASSFPGQGGPFF
v_call: TRBV4-2; d_call: NA; clone_size: NA; j_call: TRBJ1-2; cdr3_length: 14; cdr3_nt: TGTGCCAGCAGCCAAGATCTTGCCAACTATGGCTACACCTTC; cdr3_aa: CASSQDLANYGYTF
v_call: TRBV30; d_call: NA; clone_size: few; j_call: TRBJ2-7; cdr3_length: 12; cdr3_nt: TGTGCCTGGAGTCACGGAGGCTACGAGCAGTACTTC; cdr3_aa: CAWSHGGYEQYF
v_call: TRBV28; d_call: NA; clone_size: NA; j_call: TRBJ2-3; cdr3_length: 13; cdr3_nt: TGTGCCACCCTCCGACCCACCACAGATACGCAGTATTTT; cdr3_aa: CATLRPTTDTQYF
v_call: TRBV7-9; d_call: NA; clone_size: NA; j_call: TRBJ2-1; cdr3_length: 13; cdr3_nt: TGTGCCAGCAGCTTAGGCCCGCGGGATGAGCAGTTCTTC; cdr3_aa: CASSLGPRDEQFF
v_call: TRBV30; d_call: NA; clone_size: NA; j_call: TRBJ2-3; cdr3_length: 14; cdr3_nt: TGTGCCTGGAGCACGACGACAAGCACAGATACGCAGTATTTT; cdr3_aa: CAWSTTTSTDTQYF
v_call: TRBV15; d_call: NA; clone_size: NA; j_call: TRBJ2-7; cdr3_length: 13; cdr3_nt: TGTGCCACCAGCAGGGGACCTTACTACGAGCAGTACTTC; cdr3_aa: CATSRGPYYEQYF
v_call: TRBV19; d_call: TRBD2; clone_size: NA; j_call: TRBJ2-3; cdr3_length: 16; cdr3_nt: TGTGCCAGTAGGACGACTGGTAGCGGGCCCACAGATACGCAGTATTTT; cdr3_aa: CASRTTGSGPTDTQYF
v_call: TRBV28; d_call: NA; clone_size: NA; j_call: TRBJ1-4; cdr3_length: 15; cdr3_nt: TGTGCCAGCCGCCCCATGGTGTCTAGGGATGAAAAACTGTTTTTT; cdr3_aa: CASRPMVSRDEKLFF
v_call: TRBV12-3/TRBV12-4; d_call: NA; clone_size: once; j_call: TRBJ2-5; cdr3_length: 13; cdr3_nt: TGTGCCAGCAGCCTGGCGAGCGAAGAGACCCAGTACTTC; cdr3_aa: CASSLASEETQYF
v_call: TRBV2; d_call: TRBD1; clone_size: NA; j_call: TRBJ2-7; cdr3_length: 12; cdr3_nt: TGTGCCAGCAGTGTGTGGGACAGCGAGCAGTACTTC; cdr3_aa: CASSVWDSEQYF
v_call: TRBV5-1; d_call: NA; clone_size: NA; j_call: TRBJ2-2; cdr3_length: 14; cdr3_nt: TGCGCCAGCAGCCCCGGGGCGAACACCGGGGAGCTGTTTTTT; cdr3_aa: CASSPGANTGELFF
v_call: TRBV2; d_call: NA; clone_size: NA; j_call: TRBJ2-3; cdr3_length: 12; cdr3_nt: TGTGCCAGCAGAGGGGGCACAGATACGCAGTATTTT; cdr3_aa: CASRGGTDTQYF
v_call: TRBV6-5; d_call: TRBD1; clone_size: NA; j_call: TRBJ2-3; cdr3_length: 14; cdr3_nt: TGTGCCAGCAGGAGGGGGACAGAGACAGATACGCAGTATTTT; cdr3_aa: CASRRGTETDTQYF
v_call: TRBV2; d_call: NA; clone_size: NA; j_call: TRBJ2-2; cdr3_length: 12; cdr3_nt: TGTGCCAGCAGGACAAACACCGGGGAGCTGTTTTTT; cdr3_aa: CASRTNTGELFF
v_call: TRBV11-2; d_call: TRBD2; clone_size: few; j_call: TRBJ2-1; cdr3_length: 15; cdr3_nt: TGTGCCAGCAGCTTAGAACCGGGAGGTTACAATGAGCAGTTCTTC; cdr3_aa: CASSLEPGGYNEQFF
v_call: TRBV4-1; d_call: NA; clone_size: NA; j_call: TRBJ2-1; cdr3_length: 16; cdr3_nt: TGCGCCAGCAGCCAAGATCCAAAGAAGTTTAGCAATGAGCAGTTCTTC; cdr3_aa: CASSQDPKKFSNEQFF
v_call: TRBV20-1; d_call: NA; clone_size: NA; j_call: TRBJ2-1; cdr3_length: 11; cdr3_nt: TGCAGTGCTAGCTTAGGCAATGAGCAGTTCTTC; cdr3_aa: CSASLGNEQFF
v_call: TRBV20-1; d_call: NA; clone_size: NA; j_call: TRBJ1-1; cdr3_length: 14; cdr3_nt: TGCAGTGCTAGTATACCAGGGGTGAACACTGAAGCTTTCTTT; cdr3_aa: CSASIPGVNTEAFF
v_call: TRBV6-5; d_call: TRBD2; clone_size: NA; j_call: TRBJ2-3; cdr3_length: 15; cdr3_nt: TGTGCCAGCAGAACACTAGCGGGTAGCACAGATACGCAGTATTTT; cdr3_aa: CASRTLAGSTDTQYF
v_call: TRBV2; d_call: NA; clone_size: NA; j_call: TRBJ2-5; cdr3_length: 13; cdr3_nt: TGTGCCAGCAGTGCGGGGGGCGGGGAGACCCAGTACTTC; cdr3_aa: CASSAGGGETQYF
v_call: TRBV7-9; d_call: NA; clone_size: NA; j_call: TRBJ2-1; cdr3_length: 15; cdr3_nt: TGTGCCAGCAGCCCCCCGGTCGGCGCCTACAATGAGCAGTTCTTC; cdr3_aa: CASSPPVGAYNEQFF
v_call: TRBV28; d_call: NA; clone_size: once; j_call: TRBJ1-5; cdr3_length: 14; cdr3_nt: TGTGCCAGCGAGGTCCAGGGTAGCAATCAGCCCCAGCATTTT; cdr3_aa: CASEVQGSNQPQHF
v_call: TRBV7-9; d_call: NA; clone_size: NA; j_call: TRBJ2-6; cdr3_length: 14; cdr3_nt: TGTGCCAGCAGCTTAGAGGGGGACGTGAACGTCCTGACTTTC; cdr3_aa: CASSLEGDVNVLTF
v_call: TRBV5-1; d_call: TRBD2; clone_size: NA; j_call: TRBJ2-3; cdr3_length: 14; cdr3_nt: TGCGCCAGTCGGGGGCTAGCGGGAGTAGATACGCAGTATTTT; cdr3_aa: CASRGLAGVDTQYF
v_call: TRBV7-2; d_call: TRBD2; clone_size: NA; j_call: TRBJ2-3; cdr3_length: 14; cdr3_nt: TGTGCCAGCAGCTTAGCTAGCGGGACAGATACGCAGTATTTT; cdr3_aa: CASSLASGTDTQYF
v_call: TRBV3-1/TRBV3-2; d_call: TRBD2; clone_size: NA; j_call: TRBJ2-3; cdr3_length: 14; cdr3_nt: TGTGCCAGCAGCCCTGTAGCGGGATCAGATACGCAGTATTTT; cdr3_aa: CASSPVAGSDTQYF
v_call: TRBV3-1/TRBV3-2; d_call: NA; clone_size: NA; j_call: TRBJ2-7; cdr3_length: 15; cdr3_nt: TGTGCCAGCGCCGATACACTCCAGGGCTCCTACGAGCAGTACTTC; cdr3_aa: CASADTLQGSYEQYF
v_call: TRBV11-3; d_call: NA; clone_size: NA; j_call: TRBJ2-7; cdr3_length: 13; cdr3_nt: TGTGCCAGCAGCTTAGTAAGGGGGAACGAGCAGTACTTC; cdr3_aa: CASSLVRGNEQYF
v_call: TRBV20-1; d_call: NA; clone_size: NA; j_call: TRBJ1-5; cdr3_length: 11; cdr3_nt: TGCAGTGTACAGGTAGGTCAGCCCCAGCATTTT; cdr3_aa: CSVQVGQPQHF
v_call: TRBV2; d_call: TRBD1; clone_size: NA; j_call: TRBJ1-4; cdr3_length: 13; cdr3_nt: TGTGCCAGCGGTGGACAGGGCTATGAAAAACTGTTTTTT; cdr3_aa: CASGGQGYEKLFF
v_call: TRBV6-5; d_call: NA; clone_size: NA; j_call: TRBJ2-6; cdr3_length: 11; cdr3_nt: TGTGCCAGTACAACGATCGACGTCCTGACTTTC; cdr3_aa: CASTTIDVLTF
v_call: TRBV14; d_call: NA; clone_size: NA; j_call: TRBJ1-2; cdr3_length: 17; cdr3_nt: TGTGCCAGCAGCCAAGATGCGGGGGCGAAAAGAAGTTATGGCTACACCTTC; cdr3_aa: CASSQDAGAKRSYGYTF
v_call: TRBV4-2; d_call: NA; clone_size: NA; j_call: TRBJ1-6; cdr3_length: 15; cdr3_nt: TGTGCCAGCAGCCCAATCGCGGGGAACGGCTCACCCCTCCACTTT; cdr3_aa: CASSPIAGNGSPLHF
v_call: TRBV5-1; d_call: NA; clone_size: NA; j_call: TRBJ2-1; cdr3_length: 13; cdr3_nt: TGCGCCAGCAGCACCGCCGGGCTCAATGAGCAGTTCTTC; cdr3_aa: CASSTAGLNEQFF
v_call: TRBV9; d_call: NA; clone_size: NA; j_call: TRBJ2-1; cdr3_length: 13; cdr3_nt: TGTGCCAGCAGTCTTAGCTCCTACAATGAGCAGTTCTTC; cdr3_aa: CASSLSSYNEQFF
v_call: TRBV2; d_call: NA; clone_size: NA; j_call: TRBJ2-7; cdr3_length: 13; cdr3_nt: TGTGCCAGCAGGGACGACAGGAACTACGAGCAGTACTTC; cdr3_aa: CASRDDRNYEQYF
v_call: TRBV19; d_call: TRBD2; clone_size: NA; j_call: TRBJ2-3; cdr3_length: 15; cdr3_nt: TGTGCCAGTAGTCTGACTAGCGGGAGGAGAGATACGCAGTATTTT; cdr3_aa: CASSLTSGRRDTQYF
v_call: TRBV24-1; d_call: NA; clone_size: NA; j_call: TRBJ2-7; cdr3_length: 12; cdr3_nt: TGTGCCACCAGTGATGGCAGGGCTGAGCAGTACTTC; cdr3_aa: CATSDGRAEQYF
v_call: TRBV9; d_call: TRBD1; clone_size: NA; j_call: TRBJ1-4; cdr3_length: 17; cdr3_nt: TGTGCCAGCAGCGTAGCAACCGTGCAGGGGGGTTGTGAAAAACTGTTTTTT; cdr3_aa: CASSVATVQGGCEKLFF
v_call: TRBV6-6; d_call: TRBD1; clone_size: once; j_call: TRBJ1-6; cdr3_length: 16; cdr3_nt: TGTGCCAGCAGTTACTTCCTGGACAGGGAGAATTCACCCCTCCACTTT; cdr3_aa: CASSYFLDRENSPLHF
v_call: TRBV5-4; d_call: TRBD1; clone_size: NA; j_call: TRBJ1-2; cdr3_length: 14; cdr3_nt: TGTGCCAGCAGCCAAGGACAGGGTAACTATGGCTACACCTTC; cdr3_aa: CASSQGQGNYGYTF
v_call: TRBV2; d_call: NA; clone_size: NA; j_call: TRBJ2-7; cdr3_length: 12; cdr3_nt: TGTGCCAGCAGATTGACGGTCTACGAGCAGTACTTC; cdr3_aa: CASRLTVYEQYF
v_call: TRBV5-1; d_call: NA; clone_size: once; j_call: TRBJ2-5; cdr3_length: 15; cdr3_nt: TGCGCCAGCAGCTTGGCCTCGGGTAGCCAAGAGACCCAGTACTTC; cdr3_aa: CASSLASGSQETQYF